The 30 T cell receptor beta chains reported below all come from one sample, sequenced in a study of naive and memory T cell subsets. Ligated cDNA underwent four rounds of PCR with nested alpha and beta constant region primers and SP2. TCRdb ran MiXCR on the 5' RACE reads and lists one entry per CDR3 protein. Counted here are roughly 60,000 distinct CDR3 sequences, roughly 7% occurring once; the ten biggest clones make up about 9.8%. An oligonucleotide containing a UMI was ligated to the 3' end of TCR cDNA. These receptors were taken from a male donor in good health.

The rearrangement uses TRBV29-1 and TRBJ2-1, with 11 positions matching TRBD2. The germline gives CDR1 SQVTM, CDR2 ANQGSEA. With 4 bases clipped from V and 8 bases from J, the junction kept 4 bases outside the gene matches. The CDR3 covers 13 residues. The CDR3 region has the DNA TGCAGCGTTGTAGCGGGGGGGCCCGATGAGCAGTTCTTC. Its translation: CSVVAGGPDEQFF.

This chain uses TRBV19 with TRBJ2-1; perhaps TRBD1 as D (7 bases). Germline CDR1 and CDR2: LNHDA and SQIVND (reference sequence). The V and J ends lost 4 bases and 2 bases respectively, with 12 bases between them. This CDR3 contains 15 residues. The CDR3 region has the DNA TGTGCCAGTAGTAGCGCAGGGGGGACCTACAATGAGCAGTTCTTC. This translates into CASSSAGGTYNEQFF.

This chain links TRBV11-1 with TRBJ1-1, with 7 bases matching TRBD1. This CDR3 has 15 residues. Germline assignment: CDR1 SGHAT and CDR2 FQDESV (reference sequence). Unmatched junction bases numbered 6, after V lost 5 bases and J lost 0 bases. The DNA for the CDR3 is TGTGCCAGCAGCCTACGACAGGGTGTGAACACTGAAGCTTTCTTT. Protein sequence: CASSLRQGVNTEAFF.

This clonotype has only a few counts. This chain links TRBV10-3 with TRBJ1-1; maybe TRBD1 (5 bases). The CDR3 runs to 13 residues. Trimming took 0 bases from V and 6 from J, leaving 8 bases between them. In germline, CDR1 is ENHRY, CDR2 SYGVKD. The CDR3 reads CAISESEGPEAFF. DNA of the CDR3: TGTGCCATCAGTGAGTCTGAGGGGCCTGAAGCTTTCTTT.

This clonotype was picked up many times. The gene calls are TRBV6-1 and TRBJ2-2; D gene unclear. V was cut by 6 bases and J by 1 base, with 6 bases left in between. CDR3 size: 13 residues. Germline lookup yields CDR1 MNHNS and CDR2 SASEGT. The CDR3 DNA follows: TGTGCCAGCAGCGTTCAGAACACCGGGGAGCTGTTTTTT. Translation: CASSVQNTGELFF.

The V call is TRBV27, the J call TRBJ2-1, with D tentatively TRBD2 (7 bases). CDR3 length: 13 residues. Trimming stripped 2 bases from V and 10 bases from J, with 12 bases between. CDR1 and CDR2 (germline): MNHEY, SMNVEV (reference sequence). CDR3 DNA: TGTGCCAGCAGTTTAGATTCGGGGGGCGAGCAGTTCTTC. This codes for CASSLDSGGEQFF.

This clonotype was detected many times. The chain has TRBV6-2 or TRBV6-3 and TRBJ1-1, with D uncertain. The CDR3 loop spans 15 amino acids. The germline V gene has CDR1 MNHEY and CDR2 SVGEGT. Trimming shortened V by 0 bases and J by 4 bases, and 12 bases separated the two germline ends. Here the CDR3 reads CASSYSGSGVTEAFF. The CDR3 nucleotides are TGTGCCAGCAGTTACTCTGGTTCTGGGGTCACTGAAGCTTTCTTT.

This clonotype came up many times. The rearrangement joins TRBV20-1 to TRBJ2-1; 10 nucleotides align to TRBD2. The length of the CDR3 is 12 residues. Germline CDR1 and CDR2: DFQATT and SNEGSKA (reference sequence). After removal of 5 bases from V and 7 bases from J, the junction contained 2 bases not matched to a gene. For the CDR3, the DNA is TGCAGTGCTCATAGCGGGAGGAATGAGCAGTTCTTC. This gives the protein CSAHSGRNEQFF.

V and J are TRBV15 and TRBJ2-1, with D uncertain. CDR3 length equals 11 residues. Germline CDR1 reads LNHNV; CDR2 reads YYDKDF (reference sequence). Trimming took 0 bases from V and 13 from J, leaving 7 bases between them. The DNA for the CDR3 is TGTGCCACCAGCAGAGATACCGAACAGTTCTTC. Translating gives CATSRDTEQFF.

This clonotype was observed a few times. The genes are TRBV5-1 and TRBJ2-2; 8 bases map to TRBD1. The CDR3 has 13 residues. Germline trimming cut 7 bases from V and 6 bases from J; bases unmatched to any gene: 5. Germline loops: CDR1 SGHRS, CDR2 YFSETQ. CDR3 in DNA: TGCGCCAGCGGACAGGGTGAGGCCGGGGAGCTGTTTTTT. Amino acid sequence: CASGQGEAGELFF.

The J gene is TRBJ2-5, the V gene TRBV18, with 8 bases aligning to TRBD1. This CDR3 comprises 15 residues. The germline V gene encodes CDR1 KGHSH and CDR2 LQKENI. The V gene end was trimmed by 1 base and the J gene end by 0 bases; junction bases not matched to a gene: 1. The CDR3 region is CASSPRTGYQETQYF. The CDR3 DNA reads TGTGCCAGCTCACCACGGACAGGGTACCAAGAGACCCAGTACTTC.

This clonotype occurred a few times. The rearrangement links TRBV19 to TRBJ2-7, with TRBD1 as a possible D gene (5 bases). This CDR3 has 14 residues. The V gene's germline CDR1 is LNHDA and CDR2 SQIVND (reference sequence). V lost 2 bases to trimming and J lost 2 bases, with 10 bases between them. CDR3 in amino acids: CASSISQATYEQYF. The CDR3 DNA follows: TGTGCCAGTAGTATATCACAGGCTACCTACGAGCAGTACTTC.

This clonotype was seen a few times. J is TRBJ1-1 and V is TRBV29-1; no reliable D call. Trimming took 2 bases from V and 0 from J, leaving 13 bases between them. The germline CDR1 and CDR2 sequences are SQVTM and ANQGSEA. CDR3 length: 15 amino acids. CDR3 nucleotides: TGCAGCGTTGAACTGGAGCTCCTCATGAACACTGAAGCTTTCTTT. Encoded protein: CSVELELLMNTEAFF.

The CDR3 protein is CASSIDGGPTYEQYF. The CDR3 DNA reads as TGTGCCAGTAGTATAGACGGGGGGCCGACCTACGAGCAGTACTTC. This chain uses TRBV19 with TRBJ2-7, with D possibly matching TRBD2 (7 bases). V was cut by 0 bases and J by 2 bases, with 11 bases left in between. The germline V gene has CDR1 LNHDA and CDR2 SQIVND (reference sequence). This CDR3 has 15 amino acids.

V is TRBV2 and J is TRBJ1-1; weak D call: TRBD1 (5 bases). CDR3 size: 12 residues. The germline V gene encodes CDR1 SNHLY and CDR2 FYNNEI. The V gene lost 6 bases and the J gene lost 11 bases, with 16 bases spanning the gap. The CDR3 nucleotides read TGTGCCAGCAGCGTTACCGGGACTGCGGCTTTCTTT. Protein product: CASSVTGTAAFF.

The CDR3 loop reads CASSSRQGVDTEAFF. Written as DNA, the CDR3 is TGTGCCAGCAGCAGCCGACAGGGGGTGGACACTGAAGCTTTCTTT. This chain joins TRBV9 and TRBJ1-1; 9 bases fit TRBD1. This CDR3 spans 15 amino acids. The ends lost 4 bases at V and 3 bases at J; junction bases unmatched: 7. The V gene's germline CDR1 is SGDLS and CDR2 YYNGEE.

The chain is built from TRBV19 and TRBJ2-1, with 7 bases lining up with TRBD2. Trimming at V came to 6 bases and at J to 4 bases, leaving 9 bases not matched to a gene. CDR3 length equals 15 residues. Germline V lookup: CDR1 LNHDA, CDR2 SQIVND (reference sequence). The CDR3 nucleotides are TGTGCCAGTAGCCGAAAAGGGACTAATTACAATGAGCAGTTCTTC. It specifies CASSRKGTNYNEQFF.

The chain joins TRBV7-2 to TRBJ2-7, with D unresolved. The CDR3 sequence is 15 residues long. CDR1 SGHTA and CDR2 FQGNSA come from the germline V gene. V lost 1 base, J lost 2 bases, and 12 bases lay in between. DNA for the CDR3: TGTGCCAGCAGCTTAGATGGCTTCCCGGCCTACGAGCAGTACTTC. Amino acids: CASSLDGFPAYEQYF. Combining the CDR3 with reference TRBV7-2 and TRBJ2-7 gives the whole variable domain GAGVSQSPSNKVTEKGKDVELRCDPISGHTALYWYRQSLGQGLEFLIYFQGNSAPDKSGLPSDRFSAERTGGSVSTLTIQRTQQEDSAVYLCASSLDGFPAYEQYFGPGTRLTVT.

This clonotype showed up many times. The chain recombines TRBV2 with TRBJ2-7; 9 positions agree with TRBD1. CDR3 length: 17 amino acids. Unmatched junction bases numbered 18, after V lost 7 bases and J lost 5 bases. Germline V gene lookup returns CDR1 SNHLY and CDR2 FYNNEI. The CDR3 DNA is TGTGCCAGCAAGGCTACCATCATCCGGGACAGGGTAGACGAGCAGTACTTC. Protein sequence: CASKATIIRDRVDEQYF.

Only a few counts were recorded for this clonotype. The chain links TRBV15 to TRBJ1-1; unclear D gene. In germline, CDR1 is LNHNV, CDR2 YYDKDF (reference sequence). The germline V and J ends were trimmed by 6 bases and 5 bases, with 19 bases remaining between them. This CDR3 comprises 15 residues. DNA for the CDR3: TGTGCCACCAGAAAAAGCCCCTCTCCTGTTACTGAAGCTTTCTTT. It codes for CATRKSPSPVTEAFF.

This clonotype has ten or more counts. The chain joins TRBV3-1 to TRBJ1-4; D call uncertain. This CDR3 has 16 amino acids. The V end lost 0 bases, the J end lost 4 bases, and 12 bases lay between the germline ends. Germline CDR1 is LGHDT and CDR2 is YNNKEL (reference sequence). The CDR3 here is CASSQESGSGNEKLFF. The DNA for the CDR3 is TGTGCCAGCAGCCAAGAAAGTGGATCCGGTAATGAAAAACTGTTTTTT.

This clonotype showed up many times. The chain joins TRBV29-1 to TRBJ1-1; 8 bases are a match to TRBD1. Germline CDR1 is SQVTM and CDR2 is ANQGSEA. This CDR3 is built from 13 residues. The J segment lost 4 bases and the V segment lost 7 bases, leaving 8 bases of the junction unmatched. The CDR3 protein is CSAWTGSTTEAFF. The CDR3 DNA is TGCAGCGCTTGGACAGGGTCTACCACTGAAGCTTTCTTT.

This clonotype was recorded many times. The V gene is TRBV27, the J gene TRBJ2-1; D is possibly TRBD2 (5 bases). Trimming removed 6 bases at V and 4 bases at J, with 7 bases between. Per the germline V gene, CDR1 is MNHEY and CDR2 is SMNVEV (reference sequence). The CDR3 has 12 amino acids. CDR3 nucleotides: TGTGCCAGCAGCGGGGTATACAATGAGCAGTTCTTC. Protein sequence: CASSGVYNEQFF.

This clonotype has just a few counts. The chain employs TRBV29-1 and TRBJ2-5; 7 bases are a match to TRBD1. CDR1 SQVTM and CDR2 ANQGSEA come from the germline V gene. The CDR3 extends over 14 amino acids. With 2 bases clipped from V and 4 bases from J, the junction kept 7 bases outside the gene matches. DNA of the CDR3: TGCAGCGTTGAAAATTGGGACAGAGGAGAGACCCAGTACTTC. This translates into CSVENWDRGETQYF.

The chain recombines TRBV4-1 with TRBJ1-5; the D gene is possibly TRBD1 (6 bases). The CDR3 totals 16 residues. V shed 1 base and J shed 4 bases, with 14 bases lying between them. Germline CDR1 and CDR2: MGHRA and YSYEKL. The CDR3 is CASSQGGLGANQPQHF. The CDR3 nucleotides read TGCGCCAGCAGCCAAGGCGGTCTGGGGGCGAATCAGCCCCAGCATTTT.

There are a few counts of this clonotype. The chain uses TRBV5-1 and TRBJ2-5; 8 bases fit TRBD1. V was pared by 0 bases and J by 4 bases, with 5 bases of the junction left unmatched. The CDR3 covers 15 residues. Germline CDR1 is SGHRS and CDR2 is YFSETQ. The CDR3 nucleotides are TGCGCCAGCAGCTTGGCCCAGGGGGCTGCAGAGACCCAGTACTTC. Its translation: CASSLAQGAAETQYF. Full variable domain (rest looked up from reference TRBV5-1 and TRBJ2-5): KAGVTQTPRYLIKTRGQQVTLSCSPISGHRSVSWYQQTPGQGLQFLFEYFSETQRNKGNFPGRFSGRQFSNSRSEMNVSTLELGDSALYLCASSLAQGAAETQYFGPGTRLLVL.

This chain joins TRBV20-1 and TRBJ2-1, with 8 nucleotides matching TRBD2. The CDR3 length is 14 residues. V lost 4 bases to trimming and J lost 7 bases; unmatched junction nucleotides: 9. Germline CDR1 is DFQATT and CDR2 is SNEGSKA (reference sequence). The CDR3, as DNA: TGCAGTGCTACGGGAGGGCCGACGGGAAATGAGCAGTTCTTC. Translating it yields CSATGGPTGNEQFF.

This clonotype was observed many times. The chain recombines TRBV12-5 with TRBJ2-6; D remains unclear. The V gene lost 0 bases and the J gene lost 4 bases, with 7 bases spanning the gap. Germline CDR1 is LGHNT and CDR2 is FRNRAP. This CDR3 has 15 amino acids. Written as DNA, the CDR3 is TGTGCTAGTGGTTTGGTATCAAGAGGGGCCAACGTCCTGACTTTC. Its translation is CASGLVSRGANVLTF. Drawing the rest from reference TRBV12-5 and TRBJ2-6, the complete variable domain is DARVTQTPRHKVTEMGQEVTMRCQPILGHNTVFWYRQTMMQGLELLAYFRNRAPLDDSGMPKDRFSAEMPDATLATLKIQPSEPRDSAVYFCASGLVSRGANVLTFGAGSRLTVL.

This clonotype was seen many times. The chain joins TRBV12-3 or TRBV12-4 to TRBJ1-1, with TRBD1 identical over 10 bases. V shed 4 bases and J 4 bases; nucleotides not matched to a gene: 3. The CDR3 runs to 14 residues. This CDR3 reads CASSSTGGLTEAFF. CDR3 in DNA: TGTGCCAGCAGTTCGACAGGGGGCCTCACTGAAGCTTTCTTT.

This clonotype was observed a handful of times. The rearrangement joins TRBV20-1 to TRBJ2-3; 11 nucleotides line up with TRBD2. In germline, CDR1 is DFQATT, CDR2 SNEGSKA (reference sequence). Trimming removed 2 bases from V and 0 bases from J; junction bases left unmatched: 13. The CDR3 totals 19 residues. The CDR3 sequence is CSARTSGVAGGPSTDTQYF. CDR3 coding DNA: TGCAGTGCTAGAACATCCGGGGTAGCGGGGGGGCCGAGCACAGATACGCAGTATTTT.